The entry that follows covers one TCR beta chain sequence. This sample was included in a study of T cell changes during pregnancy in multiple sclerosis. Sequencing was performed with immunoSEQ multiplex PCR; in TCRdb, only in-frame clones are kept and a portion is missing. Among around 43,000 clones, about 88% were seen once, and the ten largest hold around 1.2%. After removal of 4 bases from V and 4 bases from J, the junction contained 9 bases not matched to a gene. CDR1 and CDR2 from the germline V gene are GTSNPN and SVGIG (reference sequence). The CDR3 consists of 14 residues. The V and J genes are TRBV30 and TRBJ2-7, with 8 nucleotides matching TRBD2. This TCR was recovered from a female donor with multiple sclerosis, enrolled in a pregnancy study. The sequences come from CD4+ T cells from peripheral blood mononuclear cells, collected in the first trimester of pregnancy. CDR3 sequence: CAWTPTGGVYEQYF. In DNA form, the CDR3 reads TGTGCCTGGACCCCGACGGGAGGGGTGTACGAGCAGTACTTC.